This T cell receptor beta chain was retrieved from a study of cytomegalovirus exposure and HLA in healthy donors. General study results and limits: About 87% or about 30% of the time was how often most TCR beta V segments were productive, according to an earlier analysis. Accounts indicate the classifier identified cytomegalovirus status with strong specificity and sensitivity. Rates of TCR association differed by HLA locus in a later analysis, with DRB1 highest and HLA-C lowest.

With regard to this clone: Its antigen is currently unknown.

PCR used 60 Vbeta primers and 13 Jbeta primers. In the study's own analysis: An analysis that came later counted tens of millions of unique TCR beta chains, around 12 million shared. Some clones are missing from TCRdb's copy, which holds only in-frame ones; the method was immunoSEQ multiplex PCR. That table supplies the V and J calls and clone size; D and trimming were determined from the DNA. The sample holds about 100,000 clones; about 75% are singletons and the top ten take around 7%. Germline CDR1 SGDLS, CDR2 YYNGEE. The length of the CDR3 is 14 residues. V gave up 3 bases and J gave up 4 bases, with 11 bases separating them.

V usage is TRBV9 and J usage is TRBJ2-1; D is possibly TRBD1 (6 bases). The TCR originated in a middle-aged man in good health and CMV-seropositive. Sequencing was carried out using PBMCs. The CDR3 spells CASSGPGVYNEQFF. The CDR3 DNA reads TGTGCCAGCAGCGGCCCAGGGGTGTACAATGAGCAGTTCTTC.